This section outlines one T cell receptor (beta chain) sequence together with its context. The antigen is unknown. The source of the sample is a study of OX40 agonist ivuxolimab in advanced cancers. Study outcomes and limitations: Among patients with partial responses at 0.1-3.0 mg/kg, clonal expansion was among the lowest.

The CDR3 covers 13 residues. CDR1 SQVTM and CDR2 ANQGSEA come from the germline V gene. Trimming pared 5 bases from V and 7 bases from J, leaving 18 bases between. TCRdb's copy holds only in-frame clones and misses some; the assay was immunoSEQ multiplex PCR. The sample consists of some 64,000 clones, 88% of them appearing once. The material was CD4+ or CD8+ T cells sorted from blood, obtained in a trial of the OX40 agonist ivuxolimab. The genes are TRBV29-1 and TRBJ2-7; D is ambiguous. The receptor was derived from an adult with an advanced solid tumor such as melanoma, head and neck, liver or kidney cancer. This chain's CDR3 is CSVREVSGMEQYF. Written as DNA, the CDR3 is TGCAGCGTTCGAGAAGTCAGTGGTATGGAGCAGTACTTC.